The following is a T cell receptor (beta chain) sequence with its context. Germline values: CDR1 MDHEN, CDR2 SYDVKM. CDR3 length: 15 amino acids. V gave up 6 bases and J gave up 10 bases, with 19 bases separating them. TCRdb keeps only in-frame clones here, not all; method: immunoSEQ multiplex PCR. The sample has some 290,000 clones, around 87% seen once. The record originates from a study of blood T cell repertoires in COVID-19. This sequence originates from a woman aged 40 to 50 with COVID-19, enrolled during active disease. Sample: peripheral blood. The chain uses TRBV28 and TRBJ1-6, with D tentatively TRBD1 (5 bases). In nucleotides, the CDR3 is TGTGCCAGCAGGCCTCTGATGGGGCCTAGATCACCCCTCCACTTT. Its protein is CASRPLMGPRSPLHF.